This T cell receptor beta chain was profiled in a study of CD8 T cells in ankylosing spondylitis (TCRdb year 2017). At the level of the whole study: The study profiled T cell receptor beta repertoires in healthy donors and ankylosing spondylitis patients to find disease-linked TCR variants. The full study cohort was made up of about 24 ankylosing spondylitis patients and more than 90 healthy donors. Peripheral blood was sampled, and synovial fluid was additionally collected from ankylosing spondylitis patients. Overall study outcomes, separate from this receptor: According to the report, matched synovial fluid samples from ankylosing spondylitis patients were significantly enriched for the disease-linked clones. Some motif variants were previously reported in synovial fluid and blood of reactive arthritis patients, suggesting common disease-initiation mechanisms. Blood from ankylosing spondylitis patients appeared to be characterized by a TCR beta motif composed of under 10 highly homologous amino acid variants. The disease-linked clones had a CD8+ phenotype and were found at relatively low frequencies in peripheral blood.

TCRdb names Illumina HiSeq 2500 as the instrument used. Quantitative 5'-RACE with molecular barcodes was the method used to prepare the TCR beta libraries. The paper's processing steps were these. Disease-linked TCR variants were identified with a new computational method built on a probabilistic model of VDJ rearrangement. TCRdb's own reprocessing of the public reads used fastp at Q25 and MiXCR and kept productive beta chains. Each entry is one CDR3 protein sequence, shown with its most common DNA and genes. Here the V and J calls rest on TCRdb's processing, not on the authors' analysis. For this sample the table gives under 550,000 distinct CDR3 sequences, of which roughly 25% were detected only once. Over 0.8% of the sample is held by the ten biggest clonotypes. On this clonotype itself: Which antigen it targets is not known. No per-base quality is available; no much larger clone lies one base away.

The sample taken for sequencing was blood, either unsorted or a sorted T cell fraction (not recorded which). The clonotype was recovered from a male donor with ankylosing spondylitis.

The CDR3 region has the sequence CASSIIGAWEQFF. The nucleotide sequence reads as follows: TGTGCCAGTAGTATCATAGGGGCCTGGGAGCAGTTCTTC. The chain is made from TRBV19 and TRBJ2-1; TRBD1 is a possible D gene, resting on 5 matching bases. Inclusive of the bounding cysteine and phenylalanine, the CDR3 is 13 residues long. The entry retains the CDR3 DNA only, 39 bases that are in frame from base 1. V is reduced by 3 bases and J by 10 bases, leaving a spacing of 13 bases between them. CDR1 LNHDA and CDR2 SQIVND were looked up in the germline V gene (reference sequence).